This TCR beta chain was retrieved from a study of beta chain features in type 1 diabetes. In the study overall: All samples combined gave under 110,000,000 sorted cells for examination.

Germline V gene sequence: CDR1 DFQATT, CDR2 SNEGSKA (reference sequence). Trimming took 5 bases from V and 5 from J, leaving 9 bases between them. The CDR3 has 11 residues. Since all of the isolated RNA was reverse transcribed, expressed TCRB transcripts were what got sequenced. Repertoires were generated with immunoSEQ multiplex PCR, while TCRdb's copy carries only in-frame clones and drops some. The sample gives 200,000 to 250,000 clones, 68% of which show up once; around 0.05% is in the top ten. The rearrangement joins TRBV20-1 to TRBJ1-2; the D is unclear. The TCR originated in a man under 40 in good health. The material sequenced was naive CD4+ T cells from blood. CDR3 in amino acids: CSAGKEYGYTF. DNA for the CDR3: TGCAGTGCTGGAAAAGAGTATGGCTACACCTTC.